The rows below give T cell receptor beta chains drawn from one sample of a study of blood T cell repertoires in COVID-19. Sequencing used immunoSEQ multiplex PCR; TCRdb keeps in-frame clones, though not all of them. This sample yields about 54,000 clones, of which around 78% are seen a single time; roughly 5.2% belongs to the top ten. Sequences were obtained from peripheral blood. The origin of the receptors is a human donor in a cohort sampled during active COVID-19. CDR3s include the opening cysteine and the closing phenylalanine or tryptophan. D genes are given only for firm matches. Clone size appears in some rows only: once, few, many, or a class for an expanded clone.

v_call	j_call	d_call	clone_size	cdr3_aa	cdr3_nt
TRBV5-5	TRBJ2-5	-	few	CASSLRSVVWETQYF	TGTGCCAGCAGCTTACGGAGCGTCGTGTGGGAGACCCAGTACTTC
TRBV2	TRBJ2-7	TRBD2	-	CASSYSGATYEQYF	TGTGCCAGCAGTTATAGCGGGGCCACCTACGAGCAGTACTTC
TRBV9	TRBJ2-2	-	-	CASSVGGTGRAGELFF	TGTGCCAGCAGCGTAGGGGGAACAGGGCGGGCCGGGGAGCTGTTTTTT
TRBV4-1	TRBJ1-1	-	-	CASSQSLSRNTEAFF	TGCGCCAGCAGCCAGAGCCTGTCGCGGAACACTGAAGCTTTCTTT
TRBV7-9	TRBJ1-5	TRBD1	-	CASSQSTGDQPQHF	TGTGCCAGCAGCCAATCTACAGGGGATCAGCCCCAGCATTTT
TRBV11-2	TRBJ2-7	TRBD2	medium-sized	CASSQGLAGRINEQYF	TGTGCCAGCAGCCAGGGACTAGCGGGGAGGATTAACGAGCAGTACTTC
TRBV5-1	TRBJ2-7	-	-	CASSPDFYEQYF	TGCGCCAGCAGTCCGGACTTCTACGAGCAGTACTTC
TRBV7-9	TRBJ1-1	-	-	CASSATDRLNTEAFF	TGTGCCAGCAGCGCCACGGACAGATTGAACACTGAAGCTTTCTTT
TRBV19	TRBJ1-1	-	-	CASSMLGGAFF	TGTGCCAGTAGTATGTTGGGAGGAGCTTTCTTT
TRBV7-3	TRBJ2-1	TRBD1	-	CASSLTQGGFNEQFF	TGTGCCAGCAGCTTAACACAGGGGGGATTCAATGAGCAGTTCTTC
TRBV13	TRBJ1-1	TRBD1	-	CASSLTTGTENTEAFF	TGTGCCAGCAGCTTAACCACCGGGACAGAAAACACTGAAGCTTTCTTT
TRBV7-3	TRBJ2-3	-	once	CASSVSGRTDTQYF	TGTGCCAGCAGCGTAAGCGGCCGCACAGATACGCAGTATTTT
TRBV5-1	TRBJ2-3	-	-	CASSHTITDTQYF	TGCGCCAGCAGCCATACAATCACAGATACGCAGTATTTT
TRBV19	TRBJ2-7	-	-	CASSIGGFLQEQYF	TGTGCCAGTAGTATAGGCGGGTTCCTTCAGGAGCAGTACTTC
TRBV4-3	TRBJ1-6	TRBD1	few	CASSQENGQGGSPLHF	TGCGCCAGCAGCCAAGAGAATGGACAGGGAGGGTCACCCCTCCACTTT
TRBV4-1	TRBJ1-1	-	-	CASSQAEVNTEAFF	TGCGCCAGCAGCCAGGCCGAAGTAAACACTGAAGCTTTCTTT
TRBV5-1	TRBJ1-4	TRBD1	-	CASSLEGTGGRGGLFF	TGCGCCAGCAGCCTGGAGGGTACAGGGGGCCGGGGAGGACTGTTTTTT
TRBV5-5	TRBJ1-1	-	-	CASSSGTGGEEAFF	TGTGCCAGCAGCTCCGGGACGGGGGGAGAGGAAGCTTTCTTT
TRBV19	TRBJ1-2	TRBD1	-	CASSTTRMGQGIRAYGYTF	TGTGCCAGTAGTACGACCAGGATGGGACAGGGGATTCGAGCGTATGGCTACACCTTC
TRBV20-1	TRBJ2-7	TRBD2	-	CSASPSAGVNEQYF	TGCAGTGCCAGTCCCTCAGCGGGGGTTAACGAGCAGTACTTC
TRBV7-2	TRBJ1-6	TRBD1	-	CASSLAWTGPNSPLHF	TGTGCCAGCAGCTTAGCCTGGACAGGGCCTAATTCACCCCTCCACTTT
TRBV27	TRBJ2-1	-	-	CASSLGRRKSSYNEQFF	TGTGCCAGCAGTTTGGGGAGGCGGAAAAGCTCCTACAATGAGCAGTTCTTC
TRBV30	TRBJ1-2	-	-	CAWSVQGSDGYTF	TGTGCCTGGAGTGTGCAGGGGAGCGATGGCTACACCTTC
TRBV6-1	TRBJ2-3	TRBD1	-	CASSEAGTVTDTQYF	TGTGCCAGCAGTGAAGCCGGGACAGTCACAGATACGCAGTATTTT
TRBV6-5	TRBJ1-3	TRBD1	once	CASTYRGGNTIYF	TGTGCCAGCACCTACAGGGGAGGAAACACCATATATTTT
TRBV5-1	TRBJ2-2	-	-	CASSLEGDDTGELFF	TGCGCCAGCAGCTTGGAAGGGGATGACACCGGGGAGCTGTTTTTT
TRBV5-1	TRBJ2-1	TRBD2	once	CASSLGVLAASSYNEQFF	TGCGCCAGCAGCTTGGGGGTACTAGCGGCCAGCTCCTACAATGAGCAGTTCTTC
TRBV19	TRBJ2-1	-	once	CASSRGDNEQFF	TGTGCCAGTAGTAGGGGCGACAATGAGCAGTTCTTC
TRBV4-1	TRBJ1-4	TRBD1	-	CASSQGTGDEKLFF	TGCGCCAGCAGCCAAGGGACAGGGGATGAAAAACTGTTTTTT
TRBV5-4	TRBJ2-5	-	-	CASSLGTLQETQYF	TGTGCCAGCAGCTTAGGGACTCTACAAGAGACCCAGTACTTC
TRBV30	TRBJ2-3	TRBD1	few	CAWSAGGENTQYF	TGTGCCTGGAGTGCAGGGGGCGAAAATACGCAGTATTTT
TRBV14	TRBJ2-7	TRBD1	-	CASSQKQGAFSYEQYF	TGTGCCAGCAGCCAAAAGCAGGGGGCCTTCTCCTACGAGCAGTACTTC
TRBV4-3	TRBJ2-3	TRBD2	few	CASSQQRTSGASDTQYF	TGCGCCAGCAGCCAGCAACGGACTAGCGGGGCGTCAGATACGCAGTATTTT
TRBV6-6	TRBJ2-3	-	-	CASSPDLSAQYF	TGTGCCAGCAGTCCCGACTTATCGGCGCAGTATTTT
TRBV18	TRBJ1-2	TRBD1	-	CASSPDRVGGYTF	TGTGCCAGCTCACCGGACAGGGTTGGTGGCTACACCTTC
TRBV4-3	TRBJ1-1	TRBD1	-	CASSLGTGLSMNTEAFF	TGCGCCAGCAGCCTAGGGACAGGACTGAGCATGAACACTGAAGCTTTCTTT
TRBV11-3	TRBJ1-2	TRBD1	-	CASSLRDSLLLLPYGYTF	TGTGCCAGCAGCTTACGGGACAGTCTCCTCCTGCTTCCCTATGGCTACACCTTC
TRBV29-1	TRBJ1-2	-	-	CSGGEENFGYTF	TGCAGCGGGGGGGAGGAGAACTTTGGCTACACCTTC
TRBV11-2	TRBJ2-3	TRBD2	-	CASSSGTSGGFTDTQYF	TGTGCCAGCAGCTCAGGGACTAGCGGGGGGTTCACAGATACGCAGTATTTT
TRBV5-1	TRBJ2-3	TRBD2	-	CASSVGGAVSDTQYF	TGCGCCAGCAGCGTCGGGGGGGCCGTTTCGGATACGCAGTATTTT
TRBV6-5	TRBJ2-1	TRBD1	-	CASSRQGRDEQFF	TGTGCCAGCAGTAGACAGGGTCGCGATGAGCAGTTCTTC
TRBV2	TRBJ1-1	-	-	CASSEAPSYTEAFF	TGTGCCAGCAGTGAAGCACCTAGCTACACTGAAGCTTTCTTT
TRBV6-5	TRBJ2-5	-	-	CASSYSRGAETQYF	TGTGCCAGCAGTTACTCACGCGGGGCAGAGACCCAGTACTTC
TRBV6-2/TRBV6-3	TRBJ1-3	-	-	CASSYSGGRRNTIYF	TGTGCCAGCAGTTACTCGGGGGGTCGGCGAAACACCATATATTTT
TRBV6-2/TRBV6-3	TRBJ1-2	TRBD1	-	CASSYRTGQGYGYTF	TGTGCCAGCAGTTACCGGACAGGGCAAGGGTATGGCTACACCTTC
TRBV15	TRBJ1-2	TRBD1	-	CATNPTGSGYGYTF	TGTGCCACCAATCCGACAGGGTCGGGCTATGGCTACACCTTC
TRBV7-9	TRBJ2-5	TRBD2	-	CASSPSLAGQETQYF	TGTGCCAGCAGCCCCTCCTTAGCGGGGCAAGAGACCCAGTACTTC
TRBV2	TRBJ2-3	-	-	CASSSDRPGWYF	TGTGCCAGCAGTTCCGACAGACCCGGGTGGTATTTT
TRBV7-3	TRBJ2-7	TRBD1	once	CASSLDPGGYEQYF	TGTGCCAGCAGCTTGGATCCAGGGGGCTACGAGCAGTACTTC
TRBV14	TRBJ2-7	TRBD1	-	CASSQANRGYEQYF	TGTGCCAGCAGCCAAGCCAACAGGGGATACGAGCAGTACTTC
TRBV28	TRBJ2-7	-	-	CASRPGGGHSYEQYF	TGTGCCAGCAGGCCGGGTGGCGGCCACTCCTACGAGCAGTACTTC
TRBV19	TRBJ2-3	-	-	CASRLSGDTQYF	TGTGCCTCCCGACTGAGTGGCGATACGCAGTATTTT
TRBV2	TRBJ2-3	-	-	CASTPTSTDTQYF	TGTGCCAGCACCCCGACTAGCACAGATACGCAGTATTTT
TRBV18	TRBJ1-5	-	-	CASSRGLSNQPQHF	TGTGCCAGCTCACGAGGTCTTAGCAATCAGCCCCAGCATTTT
TRBV7-9	TRBJ1-1	-	once	CASSFFRGVDTEAFF	TGTGCCAGCAGCTTTTTTCGGGGGGTGGACACTGAAGCTTTCTTT
TRBV7-9	TRBJ2-3	-	-	CASSLGARRISQDTQYF	TGTGCCAGCAGCTTAGGAGCTAGAAGGATCAGTCAAGATACGCAGTATTTT